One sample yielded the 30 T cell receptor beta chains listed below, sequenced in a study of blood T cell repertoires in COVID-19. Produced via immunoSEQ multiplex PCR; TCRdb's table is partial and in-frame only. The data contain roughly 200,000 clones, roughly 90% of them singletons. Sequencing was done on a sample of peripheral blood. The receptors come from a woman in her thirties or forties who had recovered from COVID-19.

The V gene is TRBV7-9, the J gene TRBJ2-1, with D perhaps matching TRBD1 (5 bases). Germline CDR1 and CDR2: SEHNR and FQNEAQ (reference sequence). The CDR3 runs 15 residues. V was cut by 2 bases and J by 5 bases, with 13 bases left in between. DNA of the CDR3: TGTGCCAGCAGCTTAAGCTCGGCAGGGAACAATGAGCAGTTCTTC. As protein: CASSLSSAGNNEQFF.

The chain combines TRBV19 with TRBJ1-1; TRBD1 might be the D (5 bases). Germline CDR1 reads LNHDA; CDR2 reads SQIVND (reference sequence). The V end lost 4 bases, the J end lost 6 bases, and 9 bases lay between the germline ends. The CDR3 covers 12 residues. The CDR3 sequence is CASSNPGSEAFF. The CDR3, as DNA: TGTGCCAGTAGTAACCCAGGGTCTGAAGCTTTCTTT.

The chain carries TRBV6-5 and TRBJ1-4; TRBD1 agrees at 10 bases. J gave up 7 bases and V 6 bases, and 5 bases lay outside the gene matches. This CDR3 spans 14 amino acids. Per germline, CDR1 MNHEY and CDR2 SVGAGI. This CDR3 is CASSPGTGVEKLFF. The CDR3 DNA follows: TGTGCCAGCAGCCCCGGGACAGGGGTTGAAAAACTGTTTTTT.

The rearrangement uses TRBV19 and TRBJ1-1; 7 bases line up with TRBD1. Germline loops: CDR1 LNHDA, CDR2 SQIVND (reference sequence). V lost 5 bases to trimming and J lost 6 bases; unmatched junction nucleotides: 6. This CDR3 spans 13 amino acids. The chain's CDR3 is CASSHRDSSEAFF. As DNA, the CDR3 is TGTGCCAGTAGTCACCGGGACAGTTCTGAAGCTTTCTTT.

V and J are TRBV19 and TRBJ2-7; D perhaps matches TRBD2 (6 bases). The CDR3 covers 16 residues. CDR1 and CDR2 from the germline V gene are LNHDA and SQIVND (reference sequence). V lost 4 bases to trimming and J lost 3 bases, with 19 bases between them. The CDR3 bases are TGTGCCAGTAGTACCCTAAGCGGGTTTGCTTTCTACGAGCAGTACTTC. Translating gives CASSTLSGFAFYEQYF.

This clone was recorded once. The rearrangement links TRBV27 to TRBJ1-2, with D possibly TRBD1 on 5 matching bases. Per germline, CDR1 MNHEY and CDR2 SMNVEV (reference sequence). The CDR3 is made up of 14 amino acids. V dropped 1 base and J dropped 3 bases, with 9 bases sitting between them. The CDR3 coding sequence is TGTGCCAGCAGTTTATGGGGCCGGGACTATGGCTACACCTTC. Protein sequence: CASSLWGRDYGYTF.

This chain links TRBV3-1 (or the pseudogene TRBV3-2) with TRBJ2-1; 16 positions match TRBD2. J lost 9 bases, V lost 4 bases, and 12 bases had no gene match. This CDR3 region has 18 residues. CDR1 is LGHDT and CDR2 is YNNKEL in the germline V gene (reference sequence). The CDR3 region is CASSRWGTSGRALREQFF. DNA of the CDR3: TGTGCCAGCAGCCGATGGGGGACTAGCGGGAGGGCCCTTCGTGAGCAGTTCTTC.

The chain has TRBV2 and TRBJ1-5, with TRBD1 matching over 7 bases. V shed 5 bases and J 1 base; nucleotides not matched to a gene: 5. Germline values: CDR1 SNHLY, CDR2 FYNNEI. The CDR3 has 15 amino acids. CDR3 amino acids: CASSLQGQSNQPQHF. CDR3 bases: TGTGCCAGCAGTCTGCAGGGACAGAGCAATCAGCCCCAGCATTTT.

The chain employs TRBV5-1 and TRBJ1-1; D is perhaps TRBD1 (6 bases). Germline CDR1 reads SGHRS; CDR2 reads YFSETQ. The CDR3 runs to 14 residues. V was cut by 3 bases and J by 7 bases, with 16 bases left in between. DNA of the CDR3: TGCGCCAGCAGCTGGCAGGGGTCCGGCGGTGAAGCTTTCTTT. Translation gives CASSWQGSGGEAFF.

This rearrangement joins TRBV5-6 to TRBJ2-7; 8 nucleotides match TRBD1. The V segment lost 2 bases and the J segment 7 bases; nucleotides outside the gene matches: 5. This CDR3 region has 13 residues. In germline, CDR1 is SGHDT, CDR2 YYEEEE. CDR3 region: CASSLDRGREQYF. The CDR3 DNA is TGTGCCAGCAGCTTAGACAGGGGAAGAGAGCAGTACTTC.

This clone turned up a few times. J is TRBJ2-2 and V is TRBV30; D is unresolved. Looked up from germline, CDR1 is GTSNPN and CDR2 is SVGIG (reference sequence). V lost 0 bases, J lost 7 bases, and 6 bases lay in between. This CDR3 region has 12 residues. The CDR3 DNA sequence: TGTGCCTGGAGTGTTGGAGTCGGGGAGCTGTTTTTT. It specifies CAWSVGVGELFF.

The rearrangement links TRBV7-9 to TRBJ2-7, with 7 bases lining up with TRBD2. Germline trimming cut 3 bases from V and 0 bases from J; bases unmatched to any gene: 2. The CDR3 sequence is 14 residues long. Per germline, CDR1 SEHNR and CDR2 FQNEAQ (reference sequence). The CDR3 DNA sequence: TGTGCCAGCAGCTTCCTAGCGGACTCCTACGAGCAGTACTTC. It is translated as CASSFLADSYEQYF.

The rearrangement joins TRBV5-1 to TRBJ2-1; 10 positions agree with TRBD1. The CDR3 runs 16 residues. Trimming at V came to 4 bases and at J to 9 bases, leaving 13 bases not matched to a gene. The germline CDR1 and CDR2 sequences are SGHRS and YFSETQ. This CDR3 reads CASSNEPTGQGGEQFF. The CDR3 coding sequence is TGCGCCAGCAGCAACGAACCTACCGGACAGGGGGGTGAGCAGTTCTTC.

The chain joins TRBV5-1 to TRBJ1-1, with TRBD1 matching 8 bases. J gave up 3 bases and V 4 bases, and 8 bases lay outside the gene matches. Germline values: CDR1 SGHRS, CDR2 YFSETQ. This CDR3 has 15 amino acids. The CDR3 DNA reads TGCGCCAGCAGCACCCAGGGGGCCGGAGACACTGAAGCTTTCTTT. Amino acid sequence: CASSTQGAGDTEAFF.

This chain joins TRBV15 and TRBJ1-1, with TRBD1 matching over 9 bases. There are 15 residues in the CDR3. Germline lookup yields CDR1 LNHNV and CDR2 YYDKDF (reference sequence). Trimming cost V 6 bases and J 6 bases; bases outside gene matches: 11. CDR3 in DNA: TGTGCCACCAGTTTTTTCCCGGGACAGGGATCTGAAGCTTTCTTT. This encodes CATSFFPGQGSEAFF.

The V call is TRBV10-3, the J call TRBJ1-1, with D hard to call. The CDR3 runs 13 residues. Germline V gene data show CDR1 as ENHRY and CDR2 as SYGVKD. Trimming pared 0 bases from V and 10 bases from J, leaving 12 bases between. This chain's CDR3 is CAISESDSVVAFF. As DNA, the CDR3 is TGTGCCATCAGTGAGTCAGATTCGGTAGTAGCTTTCTTT.

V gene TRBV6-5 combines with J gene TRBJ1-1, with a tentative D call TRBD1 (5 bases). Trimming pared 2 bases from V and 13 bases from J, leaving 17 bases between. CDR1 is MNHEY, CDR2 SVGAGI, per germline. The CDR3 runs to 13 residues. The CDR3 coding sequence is TGTGCCAGCAGTTACGGGTGGGGCCTTCAGGATTTCTTT. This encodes CASSYGWGLQDFF.

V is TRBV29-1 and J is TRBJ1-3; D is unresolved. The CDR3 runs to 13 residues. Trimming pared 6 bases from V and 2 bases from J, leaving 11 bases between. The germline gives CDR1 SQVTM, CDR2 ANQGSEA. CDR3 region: CSVADFPGNTIYF. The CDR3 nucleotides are TGCAGCGTGGCGGACTTTCCTGGAAACACCATATATTTT.

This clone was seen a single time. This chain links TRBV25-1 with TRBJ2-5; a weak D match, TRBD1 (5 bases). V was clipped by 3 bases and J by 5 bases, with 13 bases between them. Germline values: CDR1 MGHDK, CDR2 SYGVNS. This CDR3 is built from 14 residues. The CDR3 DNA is TGTGCCAGCAGTGAGCCAGGGAATAGGGAGACCCAGTACTTC. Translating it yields CASSEPGNRETQYF.

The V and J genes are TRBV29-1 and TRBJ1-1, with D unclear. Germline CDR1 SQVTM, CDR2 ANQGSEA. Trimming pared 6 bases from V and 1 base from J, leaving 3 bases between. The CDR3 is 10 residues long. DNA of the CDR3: TGCAGCGTCTGGAACACTGAAGCTTTCTTT. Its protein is CSVWNTEAFF.

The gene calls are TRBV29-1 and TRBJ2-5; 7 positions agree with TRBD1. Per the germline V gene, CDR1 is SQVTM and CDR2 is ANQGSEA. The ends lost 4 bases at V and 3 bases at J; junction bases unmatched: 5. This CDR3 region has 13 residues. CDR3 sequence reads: CSVAWGQKETQYF. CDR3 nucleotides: TGCAGCGTTGCTTGGGGACAGAAAGAGACCCAGTACTTC.

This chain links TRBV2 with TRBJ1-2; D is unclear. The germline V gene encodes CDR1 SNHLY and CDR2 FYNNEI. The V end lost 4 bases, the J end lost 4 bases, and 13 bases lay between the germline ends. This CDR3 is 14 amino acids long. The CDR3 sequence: CASSGKKSGYGYTF. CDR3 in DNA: TGTGCCAGCAGTGGTAAAAAAAGCGGCTATGGCTACACCTTC.

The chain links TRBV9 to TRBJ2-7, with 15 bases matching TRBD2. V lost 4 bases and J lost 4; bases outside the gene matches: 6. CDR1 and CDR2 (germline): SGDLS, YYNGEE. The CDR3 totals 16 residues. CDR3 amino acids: CASSPTGTSGRYEQYF. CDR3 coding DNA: TGTGCCAGCAGCCCAACCGGGACTAGCGGGAGGTACGAGCAGTACTTC.

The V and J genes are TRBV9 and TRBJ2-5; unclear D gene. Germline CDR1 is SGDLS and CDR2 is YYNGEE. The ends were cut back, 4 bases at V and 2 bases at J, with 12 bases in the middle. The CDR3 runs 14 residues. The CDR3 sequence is CASSLDGDQETQYF. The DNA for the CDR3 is TGTGCCAGCAGCCTCGACGGAGATCAAGAGACCCAGTACTTC.

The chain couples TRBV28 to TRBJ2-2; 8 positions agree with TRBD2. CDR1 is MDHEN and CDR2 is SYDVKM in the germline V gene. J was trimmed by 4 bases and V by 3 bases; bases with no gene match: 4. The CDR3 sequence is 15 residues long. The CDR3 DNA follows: TGTGCCAGCAGTTTGGGACTAGGGGCCACCGGGGAGCTGTTTTTT. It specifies CASSLGLGATGELFF.

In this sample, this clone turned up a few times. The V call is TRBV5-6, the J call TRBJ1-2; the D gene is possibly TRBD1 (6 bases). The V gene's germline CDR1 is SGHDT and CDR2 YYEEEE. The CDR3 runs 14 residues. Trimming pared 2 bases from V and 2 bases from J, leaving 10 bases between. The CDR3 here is CASSFGTTNYGYTF. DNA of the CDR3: TGTGCCAGCAGCTTTGGGACAACAAACTATGGCTACACCTTC.

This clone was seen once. CDR3 sequence (DNA): TGTGCCAGTAGTATCTCGCAGCTAGCGGGAGTAGGCAATGAGCAGTTCTTC. It translates to CASSISQLAGVGNEQFF. The rearrangement links TRBV19 to TRBJ2-1; TRBD2 aligns across 10 bases. Losses at the gene ends were 3 bases for V and 6 bases for J; bases not matched to a gene: 11. The CDR3 runs 17 residues. Germline-derived CDR1 and CDR2 are LNHDA and SQIVND (reference sequence).

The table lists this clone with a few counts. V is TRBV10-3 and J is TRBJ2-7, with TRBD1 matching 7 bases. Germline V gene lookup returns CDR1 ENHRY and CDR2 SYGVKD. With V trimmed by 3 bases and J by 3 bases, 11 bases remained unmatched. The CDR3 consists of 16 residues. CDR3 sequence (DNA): TGTGCCATCAGTGACCTGACACCGGGACAGAACTACGAGCAGTACTTC. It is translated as CAISDLTPGQNYEQYF.

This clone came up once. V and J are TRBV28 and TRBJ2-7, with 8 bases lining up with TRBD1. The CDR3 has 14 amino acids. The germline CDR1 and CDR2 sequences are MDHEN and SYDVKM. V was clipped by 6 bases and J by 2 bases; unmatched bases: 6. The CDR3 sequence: CASRGQVETYEQYF. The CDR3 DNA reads TGTGCCAGCAGGGGACAGGTCGAAACCTACGAGCAGTACTTC.

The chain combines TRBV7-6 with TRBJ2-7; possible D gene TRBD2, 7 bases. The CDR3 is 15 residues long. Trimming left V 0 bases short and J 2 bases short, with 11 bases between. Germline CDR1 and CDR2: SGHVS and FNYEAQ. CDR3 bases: TGTGCCAGCAGCTTAGCGGGAGGGGGTCCCTACGAGCAGTACTTC. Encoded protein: CASSLAGGGPYEQYF. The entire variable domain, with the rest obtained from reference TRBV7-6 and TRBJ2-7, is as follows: GAGVSQSPRYKVTKRGQDVALRCDPISGHVSLYWYRQALGQGPEFLTYFNYEAQQDKSGLPNDRFSAERPEGSISTLTIQRTEQRDSAMYRCASSLAGGGPYEQYFGPGTRLTVT.